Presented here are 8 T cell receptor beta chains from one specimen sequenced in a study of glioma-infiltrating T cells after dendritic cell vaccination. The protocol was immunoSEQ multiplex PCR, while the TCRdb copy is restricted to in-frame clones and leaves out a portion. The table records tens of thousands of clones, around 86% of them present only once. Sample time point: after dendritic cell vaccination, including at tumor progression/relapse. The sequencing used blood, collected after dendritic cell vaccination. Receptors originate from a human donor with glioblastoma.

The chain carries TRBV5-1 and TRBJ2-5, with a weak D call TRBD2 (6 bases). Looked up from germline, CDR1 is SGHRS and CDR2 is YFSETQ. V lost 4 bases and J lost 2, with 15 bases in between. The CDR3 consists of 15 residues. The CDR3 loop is CASSGMGLSQETQYF. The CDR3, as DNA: TGCGCCAGCAGCGGAATGGGACTCTCTCAAGAGACCCAGTACTTC.

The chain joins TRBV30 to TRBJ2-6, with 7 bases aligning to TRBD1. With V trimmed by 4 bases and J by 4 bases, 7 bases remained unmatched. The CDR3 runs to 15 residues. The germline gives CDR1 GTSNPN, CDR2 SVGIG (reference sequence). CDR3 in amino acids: CAWNTGVAGANVLTF. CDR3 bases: TGTGCCTGGAACACAGGGGTCGCCGGGGCCAACGTCCTGACTTTC.

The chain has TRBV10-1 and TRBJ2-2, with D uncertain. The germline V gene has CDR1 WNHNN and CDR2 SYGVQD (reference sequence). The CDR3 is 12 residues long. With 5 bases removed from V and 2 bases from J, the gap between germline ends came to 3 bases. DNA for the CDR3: TGCGCCAGCAGTCCTAACACCGGGGAGCTGTTTTTT. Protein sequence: CASSPNTGELFF.

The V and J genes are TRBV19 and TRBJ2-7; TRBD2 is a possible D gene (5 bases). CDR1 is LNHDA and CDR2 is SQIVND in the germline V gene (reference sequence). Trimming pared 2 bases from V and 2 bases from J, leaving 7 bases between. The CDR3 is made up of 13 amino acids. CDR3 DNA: TGTGCCAGTAGTATAAGAGGGCCCTACGAGCAGTACTTC. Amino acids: CASSIRGPYEQYF.

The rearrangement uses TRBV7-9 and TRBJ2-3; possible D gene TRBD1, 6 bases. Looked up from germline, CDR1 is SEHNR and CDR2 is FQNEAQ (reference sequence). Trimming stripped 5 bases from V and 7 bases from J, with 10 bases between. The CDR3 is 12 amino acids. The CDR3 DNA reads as TGTGCCAGCAGCCTCGACAGGAATACGCAGTATTTT. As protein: CASSLDRNTQYF.

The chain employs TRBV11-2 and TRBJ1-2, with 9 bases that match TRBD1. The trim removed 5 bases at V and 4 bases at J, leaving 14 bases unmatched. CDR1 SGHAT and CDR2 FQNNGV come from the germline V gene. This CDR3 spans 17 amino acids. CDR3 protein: CASSINVGTGLGYGYTF. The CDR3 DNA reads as TGTGCCAGCAGCATTAACGTGGGGACAGGGCTCGGCTATGGCTACACCTTC.

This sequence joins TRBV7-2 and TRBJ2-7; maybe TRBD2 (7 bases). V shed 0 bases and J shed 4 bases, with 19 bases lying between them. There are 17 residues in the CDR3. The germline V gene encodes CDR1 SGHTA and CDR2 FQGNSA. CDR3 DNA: TGTGCCAGCAGCTTAGCAGGCGGGGGCGGGAGCGCTTACGAGCAGTACTTC. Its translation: CASSLAGGGGSAYEQYF.

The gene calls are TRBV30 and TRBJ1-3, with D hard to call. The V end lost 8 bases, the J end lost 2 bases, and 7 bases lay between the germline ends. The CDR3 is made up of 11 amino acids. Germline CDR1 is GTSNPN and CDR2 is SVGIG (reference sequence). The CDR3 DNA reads TGTGCCCAGGATGCTGGAAACACCATATATTTT. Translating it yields CAQDAGNTIYF.